The rows below give T cell receptor beta chains drawn from one sample of a study of beta chain features in type 1 diabetes. Profiled with immunoSEQ multiplex PCR; TCRdb holds only in-frame clones, not every one. The table shows 310,000 or so clones, with approximately 9.9% occurring only once. The sequenced material came from central memory CD4+ T cells from blood. Receptors originate from a man younger than 45 with type 1 diabetes. Each CDR3 is given with its conserved first and last residue. Size is stated for part of the rows, as once, few or many counts, or as a class when the clone is expanded.

v_gene,j_gene,abundance,CDR3aa
TRBV7-9,TRBJ2-7,.,CASSLAQGGQKQYF
TRBV29-1,TRBJ1-5,.,CSVGTGNQPQHF
TRBV5-6,TRBJ2-7,once,CASSFSWGGKYEQYF
TRBV13,TRBJ1-1,.,CASSLSLGQGNTEAFF
TRBV2,TRBJ2-5,.,CASSRKETQYF
TRBV11-3,TRBJ2-2,few,CASRQDRDTGELFF
TRBV30,TRBJ1-2,few,CARRNGGYTF
TRBV7-6,TRBJ2-7,few,CASSLIGHRGNEQYF
TRBV5-1,TRBJ1-2,few,CASSWGETTGSGYTF
TRBV10-2,TRBJ2-7,.,CASSEVGQGPYEQYF
TRBV4-1,TRBJ2-2,few,CASSQDFLAGRTGELFF
TRBV18,TRBJ1-2,few,CASSPLGETYGYTF
TRBV7-9,TRBJ2-1,.,CASSFSPISGGEYNEQFF
TRBV2,TRBJ2-1,.,CASSDSWSSYNEQFF
TRBV5-4,TRBJ2-5,.,CASSRSGTSGQETQYF
TRBV4-3,TRBJ1-2,.,CASSQVEGGYGYTF
TRBV5-1,TRBJ1-2,.,CASSLGATNYGYTF
TRBV5-1,TRBJ2-3,few,CASTRVASTDTQYF
TRBV14,TRBJ1-6,few,CASRPGPHNSPLHF
TRBV7-2,TRBJ2-5,.,CASSQLGGRETQYF
TRBV6-6,TRBJ2-1,.,CASFYSGGGGTNEQFF
TRBV6-5,TRBJ1-6,few,CASSPLTAYNSPLHF
TRBV5-1,TRBJ1-2,few,CASSPDRDYGYTF
TRBV6-5,TRBJ1-6,few,CASGDSPLHF
TRBV6-6,TRBJ2-5,.,CASSYQGQETQYF
TRBV2,TRBJ2-1,.,CGSGTSGNEQFF
TRBV25-1,TRBJ1-1,.,CASSESRGPNTEAFF
TRBV5-4,TRBJ2-4,.,CASSFGTGGDIQYF
TRBV6-5,TRBJ2-7,few,CASMAPDGYYEQYF
TRBV30,TRBJ1-1,few,CAWCSRWERSTEAFF
TRBV27,TRBJ1-6,few,CASSKRDSHSPLHF
TRBV9,TRBJ2-1,.,CASSVGWSEQFF
TRBV2,TRBJ2-3,.,CASTLLAGGTDTQYF
TRBV20-1,TRBJ2-5,few,CSASPETQYF
TRBV29-1,TRBJ1-3,.,CSAGSGSHGNTIYF
TRBV6-5,TRBJ2-2,.,CASSYNTGELFF
TRBV7-2,TRBJ2-7,.,CASSLSRGLSSYEQYF
TRBV5-1,TRBJ1-1,few,CASSPRTDTAEAFF
TRBV10-1,TRBJ2-2,many,CASKGPTNTGELFF
TRBV18,TRBJ1-5,.,CASSTSVNQPQHF
TRBV2,TRBJ2-7,.,CASRGGGLYEQYF
TRBV9,TRBJ2-1,few,CASSVETSGRDEQFF
TRBV10-3,TRBJ1-2,.,CAITPGQGIDGYTF
TRBV29-1,TRBJ1-5,.,CSVGDRDQPQHF
TRBV5-1,TRBJ2-3,.,CASSTTGPDTQYF
TRBV4-3,TRBJ2-5,.,CASSLGGLETQYF
TRBV5-1,TRBJ2-1,many,CASSLVLAGAGNEQFF
TRBV7-6,TRBJ2-1,few,CASSLDRGGRYNEQFF
TRBV30,TRBJ2-7,few,CAWSVQGSNEQYF
TRBV30,TRBJ1-5,.,CAWSVPGRPQHF
TRBV7-2,TRBJ1-2,few,CASSPAGSSYTF